This T cell receptor (beta chain) was captured in a study of T cell responses to AZD1222 COVID-19 vaccine. General study results and limits: Donor demographics were predominantly white British with a female majority; clonal diversity may be underestimated. Reports say nearly half of spike-specific TCRs go after unmutated variant regions. The span of vaccine-associated CD4 TCRs extended across spike, with dominance at 160-218 and 743-854.

A remark on this clone: Antigen: not known.

CDR3 size: 13 residues. Germline assignment: CDR1 SGHVS and CDR2 FNYEAQ. V shed 4 bases and J shed 0 bases, with 6 bases lying between them. Produced via immunoSEQ multiplex PCR; TCRdb's table is partial and in-frame only. The sample includes around 140,000 clones, 88% of them seen just once. This chain joins TRBV7-6 and TRBJ1-1; no clear D. The sequence was collected from an adult who received the MenACWY meningococcal vaccine as a control. The sample was peripheral blood, taken 28 days after the second dose of the MenACWY control vaccine. The CDR3 sequence: CASSSYLNTEAFF. For the CDR3, the DNA is TGTGCCAGCAGCTCCTATTTGAACACTGAAGCTTTCTTT.